This T cell receptor beta chain is drawn from a study of T cell responses to AZD1222 COVID-19 vaccine. Study in general: Second-dose recipients at about 4 or about 12 weeks were treated as one pooled group.

This clone appeared a single time. Profiling relied on immunoSEQ multiplex PCR, and the TCRdb table lists in-frame clones only, not all of them. Here the sample spans 170,000 or so clones, 75% to 95% being singletons. Germline V gene data show CDR1 as MNHEY and CDR2 as SMNVEV (reference sequence). Trimming left V 5 bases short and J 6 bases short, with 16 bases between. The CDR3 sequence is 14 residues long. This chain connects TRBV27 to TRBJ1-1; the D is unclear. Sequences were derived from peripheral blood, sampled on day 0 of AZD1222 vaccination. The sequence derives from an adult in good health. In nucleotides, the CDR3 is TGTGCCAGCAGTCCTCCGTACTCCCGGTCTGAAGCTTTCTTT. Its protein is CASSPPYSRSEAFF.